This T cell receptor beta chain was sequenced during a study of neurological immune-mediated disorders. Germline CDR1 reads SGHVS; CDR2 reads FQNEAQ. Trimming pared 1 base from V and 6 bases from J, leaving 8 bases between. The CDR3 is 13 residues long. This clonotype was found many times. One entry per CDR3 protein results from TCRdb running MiXCR on the 5' RACE reads. This table holds tens of thousands of distinct CDR3 sequences, less than 6% found once. Sequenced: CD4+ T cells from blood. This clonotype was sampled from a woman between 18 and 30 years old with multiple sclerosis. The rearrangement uses TRBV7-8 and TRBJ2-3; D is ambiguous. CDR3 region: CASSLEGWDTQYF. CDR3 nucleotide sequence: TGTGCCAGCAGCTTAGAGGGTTGGGATACGCAGTATTTT.